This TCR beta chain was sequenced during a study of blood T cell repertoires in COVID-19. Study-level background: The analysed material was cDNA or gDNA that came from T cells, B-cell-depleted T cells, or PBMCs.

Under the authors' procedure: It was from reference gene primer amplification that nucleated cell counts were estimated. Only in-frame clones appear in the TCRdb table, and some are missing; sequencing was by immunoSEQ multiplex PCR. The V and J calls and clone size are taken from that table; D and trimming were inferred from the DNA. The sample holds 250,000 to 400,000 clones; roughly 90% are singletons and the top ten take roughly 2.8%. The CDR3 is made up of 13 amino acids. Per germline, CDR1 GTSNPN and CDR2 SVGIG (reference sequence). The trim removed 3 bases at V and 10 bases at J, leaving 4 bases unmatched. Seattle's enrolled individuals joined amid active infection and were then monitored longitudinally.

The sequenced sample consisted of peripheral blood. This clonotype originated in a woman aged 25-40 years with COVID-19, enrolled during active disease. V usage is TRBV30 and J usage is TRBJ1-6; TRBD1 agrees at 9 bases. Here the CDR3 reads CAWRGQGRSPLHF. The CDR3 DNA follows: TGTGCCTGGAGGGGACAGGGTAGATCACCCCTCCACTTT.